The sequence of this T cell receptor beta chain was determined in a study of graft-versus-host responses after intestinal transplantation. Study-level findings and limits: Allograft clonal ratios (graft-versus-host to host-versus-graft) were high in patients who had graft-donor T cell macrochimerism. The study associated peak circulating GvH clone levels with early post-transplant HvG declines.

Sequencing used immunoSEQ multiplex PCR; TCRdb keeps in-frame clones, though not all of them. The sample shows roughly 70,000 clones, roughly 90% of them seen only once. Bone marrow was aspirated after transplant. It came from the posterior iliac crest or another site. As to this clone: Antigen: not known.

Germline V CDR1 and CDR2: GTSNPN, SVGIG (reference sequence). This CDR3 region has 15 residues. With V trimmed by 5 bases and J by 2 bases, 9 bases remained unmatched. This sequence originates from a human patient who received an intestinal transplant, so some T cells may come from the graft donor. The sample here was bone marrow, taken less than 750 days after intestinal transplantation. The gene calls are TRBV30 and TRBJ2-3, with 8 bases lining up with TRBD2. CDR3 in DNA: TGTGCCTGGGGGACTAGGACGTCGGCCACAGATACGCAGTATTTT. Amino acid sequence: CAWGTRTSATDTQYF.